What follows is one T cell receptor (beta chain) and its context. These data come from a study of blood T cell repertoires in COVID-19. Study-level background: Some COVID-19 samples were acute and others convalescent; all came from the United States, Italy and Spain.

Deletions cut 5 bases from V and 6 bases from J, with 11 bases between. The V gene's germline CDR1 is MNHEY and CDR2 SVGAGI. This CDR3 comprises 13 residues. Libraries were prepared by immunoSEQ multiplex PCR; TCRdb keeps only in-frame clonotypes and omits some of them. The sample includes 200,000 to 300,000 clones, approximately 80% of them seen just once. This clonotype was sampled from a man between 35 and 55 years old who had recovered from COVID-19. V and J are TRBV6-5 and TRBJ1-5; D gene uncertain. The sequenced sample was peripheral blood. As DNA, the CDR3 is TGTGCCAGCAGTACGGGCGCGGGTCAGCCCCAGCATTTT. Residues: CASSTGAGQPQHF.